A single sample is the source of the 24 T cell receptor beta chains below, sequenced in a study of cytomegalovirus exposure and HLA in healthy donors. Primers: 60 Vbeta forward and 13 Jbeta reverse. Profiled with immunoSEQ multiplex PCR; TCRdb holds only in-frame clones, not every one. This sample yields about 150,000 clones, of which approximately 64% are seen a single time; 2.4% belongs to the top ten. The sample comprised PBMCs. Every receptor here comes from a middle-aged woman in good health and CMV-seronegative.

The CDR3 spells CASTTGQGRNTIYF. For the CDR3, the DNA is TGTGCCAGTACCACTGGACAGGGACGAAACACCATATATTTT. This rearrangement joins TRBV19 to TRBJ1-3; TRBD1 matches 8 bases. V shed 7 bases and J 5 bases; nucleotides not matched to a gene: 7. CDR3 length equals 14 residues. The V gene's germline CDR1 is LNHDA and CDR2 SQIVND (reference sequence).

The rearrangement joins TRBV14 to TRBJ2-7; D is perhaps TRBD2 (5 bases). Germline V CDR1 and CDR2: SGHDN, FVKESK. V dropped 3 bases and J dropped 4 bases, with 7 bases sitting between them. CDR3 length equals 12 residues. CDR3 residues: CASSHTSYEQYF. The CDR3 nucleotides are TGTGCCAGCAGCCATACTAGTTACGAGCAGTACTTC. Together with reference TRBV14 and TRBJ2-7, the CDR3 gives the full variable domain: EAGVTQFPSHSVIEKGQTVTLRCDPISGHDNLYWYRRVMGKEIKFLLHFVKESKQDESGMPNNRFLAERTGGTYSTLKVQPAELEDSGVYFCASSHTSYEQYFGPGTRLTVT.

As DNA, the CDR3 is TGTGCCTCCACAGGGGGTAATGAAAAACTGTTTTTT. Translating it yields CASTGGNEKLFF. The chain has TRBV30 and TRBJ1-4; 8 bases align to TRBD1. CDR1 is GTSNPN and CDR2 is SVGIG in the germline V gene (reference sequence). After removal of 7 bases from V and 4 bases from J, the junction contained 2 bases not matched to a gene. This CDR3 spans 12 amino acids.

This chain joins TRBV7-7 and TRBJ2-7, with TRBD1 matching over 9 bases. In germline, CDR1 is SSHAT, CDR2 FNYEAQ (reference sequence). This CDR3 region has 15 residues. V was pared by 1 base and J by 4 bases, with 5 bases of the junction left unmatched. CDR3 region: CASSLGDRDGYEQYF. As DNA, the CDR3 is TGTGCCAGCAGCTTAGGGGACAGGGATGGGTACGAGCAGTACTTC.

This clone occurred a few times. The chain recombines TRBV27 with TRBJ2-1; 10 nucleotides line up with TRBD2. In germline, CDR1 is MNHEY, CDR2 SMNVEV (reference sequence). This CDR3 comprises 15 residues. The V segment lost 5 bases and the J segment 5 bases; nucleotides outside the gene matches: 6. CDR3 loop: CASSVTSGVDNEQFF. CDR3 nucleotides: TGTGCCAGCAGTGTCACTAGCGGGGTAGACAATGAGCAGTTCTTC.

This clone was picked up a small number of times. The chain has TRBV5-1 and TRBJ2-5; perhaps TRBD2 as D (6 bases). V was trimmed by 2 bases and J by 4 bases, leaving 15 bases between them. The CDR3 length is 15 residues. Per the germline V gene, CDR1 is SGHRS and CDR2 is YFSETQ. The CDR3 is CASSFSSSGLETQYF. Written as DNA, the CDR3 is TGCGCCAGCAGCTTTAGTTCGAGCGGGCTAGAGACCCAGTACTTC.

The chain joins TRBV10-3 to TRBJ1-1, with TRBD1 as a possible D gene (6 bases). V lost 5 bases and J 8 bases, leaving 15 bases between the germline ends. CDR3 size: 13 residues. CDR1 and CDR2 from the germline V gene are ENHRY and SYGVKD. The CDR3 region is CAISYIQGQEAFF. DNA of the CDR3: TGTGCCATCAGTTACATTCAGGGGCAGGAAGCTTTCTTT.

The chain employs TRBV28 and TRBJ1-2, with D unresolved. CDR3 size: 14 residues. V lost 3 bases, J lost 1 base, and 9 bases lay in between. CDR1 MDHEN and CDR2 SYDVKM come from the germline V gene. CDR3 in amino acids: CASSFGEINYGYTF. The CDR3 DNA is TGTGCCAGCAGTTTTGGTGAGATTAACTATGGCTACACCTTC.

V gene TRBV9 combines with J gene TRBJ2-5; the match to TRBD2 covers 11 bases. Germline V gives CDR1 SGDLS, CDR2 YYNGEE. This CDR3 spans 18 amino acids. The ends lost 1 base at V and 2 bases at J; junction bases unmatched: 10. CDR3 loop: CASSVRGFLAGGQETQYF. DNA for the CDR3: TGTGCCAGCAGCGTAAGGGGGTTCCTAGCGGGGGGTCAAGAGACCCAGTACTTC.

In DNA form, the CDR3 reads TGTGCCAGCACGCCGGGGAATGGCTACACCTTC. Protein sequence: CASTPGNGYTF. The J gene is TRBJ1-2, the V gene TRBV6-5; D gene ambiguous. Germline CDR1 is MNHEY and CDR2 is SVGAGI. The ends were cut back, 7 bases at V and 6 bases at J, with 9 bases in the middle. The CDR3 consists of 11 residues.

The table lists this clone with many counts. This chain links TRBV19 with TRBJ2-7, with 9 bases matching TRBD1. The CDR3 runs to 17 residues. CDR1 LNHDA and CDR2 SQIVND come from the germline V gene (reference sequence). J lost 3 bases, V lost 5 bases, and 14 bases had no gene match. The CDR3 protein is CASSPRTGEVSYYEQYF. The CDR3 bases are TGTGCCAGTAGTCCGCGGACAGGGGAGGTAAGCTACTACGAGCAGTACTTC.

The rearrangement joins TRBV9 to TRBJ2-1, with D tentatively TRBD2 (5 bases). Germline CDR1 is SGDLS and CDR2 is YYNGEE. Trimming took 0 bases from V and 10 from J, leaving 5 bases between them. The CDR3 is 11 residues long. The CDR3 loop is CASSVGEEQFF. CDR3 coding DNA: TGTGCCAGCAGCGTAGGGGAGGAGCAGTTCTTC. Looking up the rest from reference TRBV9 and TRBJ2-1 gives the full variable domain: DSGVTQTPKHLITATGQRVTLRCSPRSGDLSVYWYQQSLDQGLQFLIQYYNGEERAKGNILERFSAQQFPDLHSELNLSSLELGDSALYFCASSVGEEQFFGPGTRLTVL.

V is TRBV29-1 and J is TRBJ1-5; the D gene is possibly TRBD1 (5 bases). CDR1 is SQVTM and CDR2 is ANQGSEA in the germline V gene. Trimming left V 4 bases short and J 7 bases short, with 17 bases between. CDR3 size: 14 residues. The CDR3 sequence: CSVGESHRNQPQHF. CDR3 sequence (DNA): TGCAGCGTTGGCGAATCCCACAGGAACCAGCCCCAGCATTTT. The complete variable domain, with remaining parts taken from reference TRBV29-1 and TRBJ1-5, reads SAVISQKPSRDICQRGTSLTIQCQVDSQVTMMFWYRQQPGQSLTLIATANQGSEATYESGFVIDKFPISRPNLTFSTLTVSNMSPEDSSIYLCSVGESHRNQPQHFGDGTRLSIL.

This clone has a handful of counts. The rearrangement links TRBV7-2 to TRBJ2-3; 14 positions match TRBD2. This CDR3 spans 15 amino acids. V lost 5 bases and J lost 5; bases outside the gene matches: 3. The germline V gene has CDR1 SGHTA and CDR2 FQGNSA. CDR3 region: CASSIGLAGGDTQYF. The CDR3, as DNA: TGTGCCAGCAGCATCGGACTAGCGGGGGGAGATACGCAGTATTTT.

CDR3 residues: CAWSEDSFYEQYF. CDR3 bases: TGTGCCTGGAGTGAGGACAGTTTCTACGAGCAGTACTTC. The chain combines TRBV30 with TRBJ2-7; D perhaps matches TRBD1 (6 bases). The CDR3 covers 13 residues. Trimming pared 1 base from V and 3 bases from J, leaving 10 bases between. CDR1 GTSNPN and CDR2 SVGIG come from the germline V gene (reference sequence).

This clone was picked up a small number of times. This rearrangement joins TRBV19 to TRBJ2-1, with TRBD1 matching over 9 bases. Germline CDR1 and CDR2: LNHDA and SQIVND (reference sequence). The J segment lost 4 bases and the V segment lost 7 bases, leaving 8 bases of the junction unmatched. The CDR3 extends over 15 amino acids. CDR3 amino acids: CASTPTGGLYNEQFF. The CDR3 DNA sequence: TGTGCCAGTACGCCGACAGGGGGTCTGTACAATGAGCAGTTCTTC.

The V call is TRBV11-2, the J call TRBJ2-7; D uncertain. The CDR3 runs 14 residues. Germline CDR1 SGHAT, CDR2 FQNNGV. Trimming pared 5 bases from V and 3 bases from J, leaving 14 bases between. The CDR3: CASSPRVLDYEQYF. The CDR3 DNA reads as TGTGCCAGCAGCCCTAGAGTCCTGGACTACGAGCAGTACTTC. The variable domain in full, with the rest retrieved from reference TRBV11-2 and TRBJ2-7, is EAGVAQSPRYKIIEKRQSVAFWCNPISGHATLYWYQQILGQGPKLLIQFQNNGVVDDSQLPKDRFSAERLKGVDSTLKIQPAKLEDSAVYLCASSPRVLDYEQYFGPGTRLTVT.

The rearrangement joins TRBV5-6 to TRBJ1-2; TRBD1 aligns across 7 bases. This CDR3 has 13 residues. Unmatched junction bases numbered 4, after V lost 4 bases and J lost 4 bases. Germline-derived CDR1 and CDR2 are SGHDT and YYEEEE. The CDR3, as DNA: TGTGCCAGCAGCCGGGACAGAGCCTATGGCTACACCTTC. It yields the protein CASSRDRAYGYTF. The full variable domain, completed using reference TRBV5-6 and TRBJ1-2, is DAGVTQSPTHLIKTRGQQVTLRCSPKSGHDTVSWYQQALGQGPQFIFQYYEEEERQRGNFPDRFSGHQFPNYSSELNVNALLLGDSALYLCASSRDRAYGYTFGSGTRLTVV.

This sequence joins TRBV9 and TRBJ1-1, with 7 positions matching TRBD1. CDR3 length equals 15 residues. Germline V gene sequence: CDR1 SGDLS, CDR2 YYNGEE. Germline trimming cut 0 bases from V and 6 bases from J; bases unmatched to any gene: 8. The CDR3 loop reads CASSVVTGNLAEAFF. The CDR3 coding sequence is TGTGCCAGCAGCGTAGTGACAGGGAATCTCGCTGAAGCTTTCTTT.

The V and J genes are TRBV15 and TRBJ1-2, with a possible D match to TRBD1 (5 bases). V was clipped by 0 bases and J by 8 bases, with 13 bases between them. The germline gives CDR1 LNHNV, CDR2 YYDKDF (reference sequence). The CDR3 loop spans 14 amino acids. For the CDR3, the DNA is TGTGCCACCAGCAGAGATCAACAGGCGAACGGCTACACCTTC. Amino acid sequence: CATSRDQQANGYTF.

The CDR3 nucleotides are TGTGCCTGGAGTGTACGGGCAGGCGCGGGGGGAGCCCAGCATTTT. It specifies CAWSVRAGAGGAQHF. The chain uses TRBV30 and TRBJ1-5; D perhaps matches TRBD1 (5 bases). The germline CDR1 and CDR2 sequences are GTSNPN and SVGIG (reference sequence). This CDR3 is built from 15 residues. V lost 0 bases, J lost 11 bases, and 20 bases lay in between. Using reference TRBV30 and TRBJ1-5 for the parts outside the CDR3, the full variable domain is SQTIHQWPATLVQPVGSPLSLECTVEGTSNPNLYWYRQAAGRGLQLLFYSVGIGQISSEVPQNLSASRPQDRQFILSSKKLLLSDSGFYLCAWSVRAGAGGAQHFGDGTRLSIL.

V is TRBV18 and J is TRBJ2-1, with 12 bases that match TRBD2. V shed 3 bases, J shed 4 bases, and the junction held 4 bases outside the gene matches. Germline CDR1 is KGHSH and CDR2 is LQKENI. The CDR3 has 16 amino acids. The CDR3 is CASSPGLAGSYNEQFF. DNA for the CDR3: TGTGCCAGCTCACCTGGACTAGCGGGGAGTTACAATGAGCAGTTCTTC.

The rearrangement uses TRBV5-6 and TRBJ1-1; possibly TRBD1 for D (5 bases). V lost 1 base to trimming and J lost 3 bases, with 10 bases between them. In germline, CDR1 is SGHDT, CDR2 YYEEEE. The CDR3 runs 14 residues. This chain's CDR3 is CASSLMGGDTEAFF. DNA of the CDR3: TGTGCCAGCAGCTTGATGGGAGGGGACACTGAAGCTTTCTTT.

The chain has TRBV6-6 and TRBJ2-1, with 7 bases fitting TRBD1. Trimming cost V 5 bases and J 6 bases; bases outside gene matches: 10. This CDR3 comprises 15 residues. Germline V CDR1 and CDR2: MNHNY, SVGAGI (reference sequence). The CDR3 region has the DNA TGTGCCAGCAGTCGGACAGGATCGGCTACCAATGAGCAGTTCTTC. Protein: CASSRTGSATNEQFF.